These 28 T cell receptor beta chains were all obtained from the same sample, sequenced in a study of read filtering for tumor transcriptome and immune sequencing. This library used approximately 0.4 ug RNA and molecular barcoded adaptors spanning alpha/delta and beta/gamma chains. TCRdb re-called the reads through MiXCR, storing one row per CDR3 protein. The data show about 60,000 distinct CDR3 sequences, with 11% to 15% seen just once and approximately 47% held by the top ten. The sequenced sample was a population of CD138-negative cells sorted from bone marrow. These receptors came from a donor aged 40 or over with multiple myeloma.

This clonotype was picked up many times. The chain combines TRBV20-1 with TRBJ2-7; 7 bases fit TRBD1. CDR3 length: 13 residues. CDR1 DFQATT and CDR2 SNEGSKA come from the germline V gene (reference sequence). V lost 4 bases and J lost 2; bases outside the gene matches: 5. The CDR3 DNA reads as TGCAGTGCTATAAGGGGACAGACCTACGAGCAGTACTTC. It encodes CSAIRGQTYEQYF.

This clonotype was detected many times. The J gene is TRBJ1-5, the V gene TRBV11-2; TRBD1 agrees at 8 bases. CDR3 size: 14 residues. Germline lookup yields CDR1 SGHAT and CDR2 FQNNGV. Trimming cost V 5 bases and J 6 bases; bases outside gene matches: 6. The CDR3 nucleotides read TGTGCCAGCAGCCCCGGGACAGGATTTCAGCCCCAGCATTTT. Translation gives CASSPGTGFQPQHF.

This clonotype was counted between two and nine times. This may arise from a read error, as a much more abundant clone is one base away. The chain has TRBV18 and TRBJ1-1; D may be TRBD1 (6 bases). The CDR3 consists of 12 residues. Germline CDR1 KGHSH, CDR2 LQKENI. The CDR3 DNA is TGTGCCAGCTCACGAGGGGACACTGAAGCTCTCTTT. Encoded protein: CASSRGDTEALF.

At least ten counts were recorded for this clonotype. The chain combines TRBV28 with TRBJ2-1; the match to TRBD2 covers 10 bases. The CDR3 totals 14 residues. V lost 6 bases to trimming and J lost 15 bases; unmatched junction nucleotides: 14. Germline CDR1 MDHEN, CDR2 SYDVKM. This CDR3 reads CASSRLAGIGGRFF. CDR3 coding DNA: TGTGCCAGCAGCAGACTAGCGGGTATAGGGGGGAGGTTCTTC.

This clonotype was picked up a small number of times. This chain uses TRBV11-2 with TRBJ2-3; D might be TRBD1 (6 bases). The CDR3 totals 24 residues. The germline gives CDR1 SGHAT, CDR2 FQNNGV. V shed 0 bases and J shed 0 bases, with 34 bases lying between them. The DNA for the CDR3 is TGTGCCAGCAGCTTAGAGGGTGGACAGCCGGAATTTTTGGCTACTCACTCTAGCACAGATACGCAGTATTTT. It specifies CASSLEGGQPEFLATHSSTDTQYF.

This clonotype was seen at least ten times. The chain is built from TRBV11-3 and TRBJ1-1; maybe TRBD1 (5 bases). Trimming removed 1 base at V and 5 bases at J, with 14 bases between. Per germline, CDR1 SGHNT and CDR2 YENEEA. The CDR3 contains 15 residues. CDR3 nucleotide sequence: TGTGCCAGCAGCTTAGGAAGTGGGGCTTATACTGAAGCTTTCTTT. Protein sequence: CASSLGSGAYTEAFF.

With respect to this clonotype: It is likely a read error, because the conserved phenylalanine at the end of the CDR3 is missing. The chain employs TRBV10-3 and TRBJ2-5; D unclear. The germline V and J ends were trimmed by 10 bases and 1 base, with 13 bases remaining between them. There are 13 residues in the CDR3. In germline, CDR1 is ENHRY, CDR2 SYGVKD. CDR3 sequence reads: CATEDASQETQYL. The CDR3 nucleotides read TGTGCCACCGAGGACGCCTCCCAAGAGACCCAGTACCTC.

This clonotype was counted many times. The chain employs TRBV12-3 or TRBV12-4 and TRBJ1-2; no reliable D call. Trimming took 3 bases from V and 4 from J, leaving 12 bases between them. The CDR3 covers 14 residues. The CDR3 reads CASSFRGSGYGYTF. As DNA, the CDR3 is TGTGCCAGCAGTTTTCGAGGTTCGGGCTATGGCTACACCTTC.

J is TRBJ2-5 and V is TRBV29-1; D might be TRBD1 or TRBD2, each matching 6 bases. The V and J ends lost 5 bases and 5 bases respectively, with 15 bases between them. CDR3 length equals 13 residues. Germline lookup yields CDR1 SQVTM and CDR2 ANQGSEA. The CDR3 DNA follows: TGCAGCGTTCAAAAGGGGGGTATGGAGACCCAGTACTTC. Translation: CSVQKGGMETQYF.

As concerns this clonotype: A much larger clonotype is one base distant, so this may be a read error. CDR3 in DNA: TGCAGCGTTGAAGGCCTAGCGGGAGGCCCCTACAATGGGCAGTTCTTC. Protein product: CSVEGLAGGPYNGQFF. The genes are TRBV29-1 and TRBJ2-1; 11 bases are a match to TRBD2. Germline V gene sequence: CDR1 SQVTM, CDR2 ANQGSEA. The CDR3 contains 16 residues.

Many counts were recorded for this clonotype. The chain recombines TRBV4-2 with TRBJ1-5; possibly TRBD1 for D (5 bases). The V gene's germline CDR1 is LGHNA and CDR2 YNFKEQ. V shed 0 bases and J shed 6 bases, with 9 bases lying between them. This CDR3 comprises 14 residues. The DNA for the CDR3 is TGTGCCAGCAGCCAAGACCCGGGGCCTCAGCCCCAGCATTTT. Translated, it gives CASSQDPGPQPQHF.

There are many counts of this clonotype. The chain links TRBV28 to TRBJ1-1; the match to TRBD1 covers 7 bases. Trimming cost V 5 bases and J 3 bases; bases outside gene matches: 12. The germline CDR1 and CDR2 sequences are MDHEN and SYDVKM. The CDR3 length is 16 residues. CDR3 in amino acids: CASSPTSGQIYTEAFF. CDR3 nucleotides: TGTGCCAGCAGTCCCACCTCGGGACAGATTTACACTGAAGCTTTCTTT.

The sample holds a few counts of this clonotype. The gene calls are TRBV6-1 and TRBJ2-1; 10 bases match TRBD2. V was pared by 5 bases and J by 10 bases, with 11 bases of the junction left unmatched. The CDR3 has 15 residues. Looked up from germline, CDR1 is MNHNS and CDR2 is SASEGT. The CDR3 spells CASSRTSGFGKEQFF. For the CDR3, the DNA is TGTGCCAGCAGTAGGACTAGCGGTTTTGGGAAAGAGCAGTTCTTC.

This clonotype was counted at least ten times. The chain joins TRBV7-3 to TRBJ1-1; tentatively, D is TRBD1 (5 bases). V lost 5 bases to trimming and J lost 0 bases, with 16 bases between them. Germline lookup yields CDR1 SGHTA and CDR2 FQGTGA. The CDR3 has 16 amino acids. The CDR3 loop reads CASSLRWGGLNTEAFF. CDR3 DNA sequence: TGTGCCAGCAGCCTCCGGTGGGGGGGATTGAACACTGAAGCTTTCTTT.

This clonotype was seen ten or more times. The chain carries TRBV29-1 and TRBJ2-7, with 9 bases matching TRBD2. The CDR3 has 13 amino acids. After removal of 6 bases from V and 3 bases from J, the junction contained 6 bases not matched to a gene. Per the germline V gene, CDR1 is SQVTM and CDR2 is ANQGSEA. The CDR3 region has the DNA TGCAGCGTAAGGGGCGGGAGGGGCTACGAGCAGTACTTC. This translates into CSVRGGRGYEQYF.

To note about this clonotype: A much larger clonotype is one base distant, so this may be a read error. This chain links TRBV7-9 with TRBJ1-4, with TRBD1 matching over 7 bases. The CDR3 spans 16 residues. Germline V gene sequence: CDR1 SEHNR, CDR2 FQNEAQ (reference sequence). The CDR3 region has the DNA TGTGCCAGCAGCTTAGGCGTTGGGACAGAGCTGAAAAATCTGTTTTTT. Protein: CASSLGVGTELKNLFF.

Concerning this clonotype itself: A junction end diverges from the germline sequence, so it may reflect a read error. The gene calls are TRBV3-1 and TRBJ1-1; D is ambiguous. This CDR3 has 15 residues. Germline V lookup: CDR1 LGHDT, CDR2 YNNKEL (reference sequence). The CDR3 reads CAISQAAAGGTEAFF. The CDR3 nucleotides read TGTGCCATCAGCCAAGCAGCTGCAGGAGGCACTGAAGCTTTCTTT.

This clonotype has only a few counts. The gene calls are TRBV20-1 and TRBJ2-7; perhaps TRBD2 as D (5 bases). Germline CDR1 is DFQATT and CDR2 is SNEGSKA (reference sequence). The CDR3 contains 17 residues. Trimming pared 0 bases from V and 4 bases from J, leaving 22 bases between. CDR3 DNA: TGCAGTGCTAGAGATCGGCTGAGTGGCGGAAGAGGGTACGAGCAGTACTTC. As protein: CSARDRLSGGRGYEQYF.

In the case of this clonotype: This clone may be a read error of a much larger clone one base away. The CDR3 does not end in the conserved phenylalanine or tryptophan, so this is likely a read error. The rearrangement uses TRBV7-3 and TRBJ2-3; a possible D gene is TRBD1 (5 bases). CDR3 size: 13 residues. Germline values: CDR1 SGHTA, CDR2 FQGTGA. The V and J ends lost 5 bases and 2 bases respectively, with 8 bases between them. CDR3: CASSMTVTDTQYL. The CDR3 DNA is TGTGCCAGCAGCATGACAGTCACAGATACGCAGTATCTT.

Ten or more counts support this clonotype. The chain links TRBV7-6 to TRBJ2-5, with D possibly TRBD2 on 5 matching bases. Germline V gives CDR1 SGHVS, CDR2 FNYEAQ. This CDR3 region has 13 residues. Trimming cost V 5 bases and J 0 bases, with 7 bases left between them. CDR3 protein: CASSAGNQETQYF. CDR3 nucleotides: TGTGCCAGCAGCGCCGGGAACCAAGAGACCCAGTACTTC.

The V call is TRBV29-1, the J call TRBJ2-3; no firm D call. With 7 bases removed from V and 1 base from J, the gap between germline ends came to 3 bases. Germline V gene sequence: CDR1 SQVTM, CDR2 ANQGSEA. The CDR3 sequence is 10 residues long. The CDR3 nucleotides read TGCAGCGGACGCACAGATACGCAGTATTTT. Protein: CSGRTDTQYF.

As regards this clonotype: An end of the junction differs from the germline gene, which may be a read error. The chain is built from TRBV28 and TRBJ2-5; D is uncertain. The germline V gene has CDR1 MDHEN and CDR2 SYDVKM. The CDR3 spans 12 residues. In DNA, the CDR3 is TGTGCCAGCAGTTTACAGGAAGAGGCCCAGTACTTC. Translating it yields CASSLQEEAQYF. The complete variable domain, with remaining parts taken from reference TRBV28 and TRBJ2-5, reads DVKVTQSSRYLVKRTGEKVFLECVQDMDHENMFWYRQDPGLGLRLIYFSYDVKMKEKGDIPEGYSVSREKKERFSLILESASTNQTSMYLCASSLQEEAQYFGPGTRLLVL.

This clonotype was counted many times. V is TRBV5-1 and J is TRBJ1-1; 9 nucleotides match TRBD1. From germline, CDR1 is SGHRS and CDR2 YFSETQ. V lost 0 bases to trimming and J lost 5 bases; unmatched junction nucleotides: 5. The CDR3 totals 15 residues. The CDR3, as DNA: TGCGCCAGCAGCTTGGCCTGGGACAGGGATACTGAAGCTTTCTTT. Translation: CASSLAWDRDTEAFF.

This clonotype was seen only a few times. The V gene is TRBV6-4, the J gene TRBJ2-2; the D gene could be TRBD1 or TRBD2 (5 bases each). The ends were cut back, 6 bases at V and 1 base at J, with 9 bases in the middle. The germline V gene encodes CDR1 MRHNA and CDR2 SNTAGT. CDR3 length equals 14 residues. CDR3 sequence: CASSPGRNTGELFF. The CDR3 nucleotides read TGTGCCAGCAGCCCGGGACGGAACACCGGGGAGCTGTTTTTT.

This clonotype was observed many times. The rearrangement uses TRBV19 and TRBJ2-1; D is unclear. V was cut by 7 bases and J by 12 bases, with 13 bases left in between. CDR1 and CDR2 from the germline V gene are LNHDA and SQIVND (reference sequence). This CDR3 contains 11 residues. The CDR3 region has the DNA TGTGCCAGTACCCGTGGCACCCTGCAGTTCTTC. It codes for CASTRGTLQFF.

This clonotype was counted ten times or more. The chain couples TRBV29-1 to TRBJ2-1; TRBD2 agrees at 7 bases. The junction had 4 bases not matched to a gene; V was cut back by 2 bases and J by 0 bases. This CDR3 region has 15 residues. Germline V lookup: CDR1 SQVTM, CDR2 ANQGSEA. CDR3 loop: CSVELRGSSYNEQFF. CDR3 nucleotide sequence: TGCAGCGTTGAATTGCGGGGGAGCTCCTACAATGAGCAGTTCTTC.

This clonotype was seen many times. This chain uses TRBV4-3 with TRBJ2-1; the match to TRBD1 covers 7 bases. The CDR3 is 13 residues long. Germline V CDR1 and CDR2: LGHNA, YSLEER. The trim removed 5 bases at V and 11 bases at J, leaving 9 bases unmatched. Here the CDR3 reads CASSNRQGTKQFF. CDR3 coding DNA: TGCGCCAGCAGCAACCGACAGGGAACGAAGCAGTTCTTC.

This clonotype showed up many times. Written as DNA, the CDR3 is TGTGCCAGCCGAGGGACAGGGACCTCTGGGGCCAACGTCCTGACTTTC. It encodes CASRGTGTSGANVLTF. The rearrangement links TRBV12-3 or TRBV12-4 to TRBJ2-6, with TRBD1 matching over 9 bases. The CDR3 runs 16 residues. V gave up 8 bases and J gave up 0 bases; unmatched junction bases: 5.